This is a list of T cell receptor beta chains from one sample in a study of Graves' ophthalmopathy and Graves' hyperthyroidism. In TCRdb, the multiplex PCR reads were re-called with MiXCR into one record per CDR3 protein. The data show about 340,000 distinct CDR3 sequences, about 17% seen once. Sequencing was done on a sample of peripheral blood. These receptors were taken from an adult man with Graves' ophthalmopathy. The CDR3 runs from the conserved cysteine through the conserved F or W. The D gene is left open where the match is weak. Clone size appears in some rows only: once, few, many, or a class for an expanded clone.

J: TRBJ2-5; D: .; V: TRBV9; size: many; CDR3: CASSVAPGPETQYF; DNA: TGTGCCAGCAGCGTAGCTCCCGGACCGGAGACCCAGTACTTC
J: TRBJ2-7; D: .; V: TRBV5-1; size: many; CDR3: CASRVGASYEQYF; DNA: TGCGCCAGCAGGGTGGGGGCATCCTACGAGCAGTACTTC
J: TRBJ2-7; D: .; V: TRBV6-5; size: .; CDR3: CASSYRVAYEQYF; DNA: TGTGCCAGCAGTTACAGGGTAGCCTACGAGCAGTACTTC
J: TRBJ2-7; D: .; V: TRBV20-1; size: many; CDR3: CSASDRTRIIESYEQYF; DNA: TGCAGTGCTAGTGACAGAACCCGGATTATTGAATCCTACGAGCAGTACTTC
J: TRBJ1-2; D: TRBD1; V: TRBV28; size: many; CDR3: CASSLRQGANGYTF; DNA: TGTGCCAGCAGTTTACGACAGGGGGCGAATGGCTACACCTTC
J: TRBJ1-2; D: .; V: TRBV27; size: .; CDR3: CASSPTGYQANYGYTF; DNA: TGTGCCAGCAGTCCCACAGGGTATCAAGCTAACTATGGCTACACCTTC
J: TRBJ2-2; D: TRBD2; V: TRBV6-1; size: many; CDR3: CASSSGGFDTGELFF; DNA: TGTGCCAGCAGCTCGGGAGGGTTTGACACCGGGGAGCTGTTTTTT
J: TRBJ2-7; D: TRBD1; V: TRBV28; size: many; CDR3: CASSLGPGQRSSYEQYF; DNA: TGTGCCAGCAGTTTGGGCCCGGGACAGAGGAGCTCCTACGAGCAGTACTTC
J: TRBJ2-7; D: .; V: TRBV2; size: .; CDR3: CASSPRTSGYYEQYF; DNA: TGTGCCAGCAGTCCCCGTACCTCGGGGTATTACGAGCAGTACTTC
J: TRBJ1-1; D: TRBD1; V: TRBV28; size: .; CDR3: CASRPTGAPNTEAFF; DNA: TGTGCCAGCAGACCCACAGGGGCGCCGAACACTGAAGCTTTCTTT
J: TRBJ2-5; D: .; V: TRBV19; size: many; CDR3: CASKRSGSQETQYF; DNA: TGTGCCAGCAAAAGGTCCGGGAGCCAAGAGACCCAGTACTTC
J: TRBJ2-7; D: .; V: TRBV2; size: many; CDR3: CASSGGQGHSYEQYF; DNA: TGTGCCAGCAGTGGGGGGCAGGGACACTCCTACGAGCAGTACTTC
J: TRBJ2-7; D: TRBD2; V: TRBV2; size: many; CDR3: CASSGTASGRHEQYF; DNA: TGTGCCAGCAGTGGAACGGCTAGCGGGCGCCACGAGCAGTACTTC
J: TRBJ2-5; D: .; V: TRBV5-1; size: many; CDR3: CASSSNRVRETQYF; DNA: TGCGCCAGCAGCTCCAACAGGGTTAGGGAGACCCAGTACTTC
J: TRBJ2-3; D: TRBD1; V: TRBV5-1; size: many; CDR3: CASSLGPGQGGTDTQYF; DNA: TGCGCCAGCAGCTTGGGTCCCGGACAGGGGGGCACAGATACGCAGTATTTT
J: TRBJ2-5; D: .; V: TRBV5-1; size: .; CDR3: CASSLNVGTGFQETQYF; DNA: TGCGCCAGCAGCTTGAATGTTGGGACCGGGTTCCAAGAGACCCAGTACTTC
J: TRBJ2-7; D: TRBD1; V: TRBV20-1; size: .; CDR3: CSARVGTGQAYEQYF; DNA: TGCAGTGCTAGAGTCGGGACAGGGCAAGCCTACGAGCAGTACTTC
J: TRBJ1-2; D: .; V: TRBV6-5; size: many; CDR3: CASSYSRGDGGYTF; DNA: TGTGCCAGCAGTTACTCGAGGGGGGACGGAGGCTACACCTTC
J: TRBJ1-2; D: .; V: TRBV3-1; size: many; CDR3: CASSQETGGYTF; DNA: TGTGCCAGCAGCCAAGAGACAGGAGGCTACACCTTC
J: TRBJ2-7; D: .; V: TRBV11-2; size: many; CDR3: CASSLGGNSYEQYF; DNA: TGTGCCAGCAGCTTAGGCGGGAACTCCTACGAGCAGTACTTC
J: TRBJ2-2; D: TRBD2; V: TRBV11-1; size: many; CDR3: CASSSTSGNFPDTGELFF; DNA: TGTGCCAGCAGCTCGACTAGCGGGAACTTTCCGGACACCGGGGAGCTGTTTTTT
J: TRBJ1-2; D: .; V: TRBV7-9; size: .; CDR3: CASSLKQVYTF; DNA: TGTGCCAGCAGCTTAAAACAGGTTTACACCTTC
J: TRBJ1-2; D: .; V: TRBV3-1; size: many; CDR3: CASSQEYRDGYTF; DNA: TGTGCCAGCAGCCAAGAGTACCGGGATGGCTACACCTTC
J: TRBJ1-2; D: .; V: TRBV29-1; size: many; CDR3: CSVLDTDGYTF; DNA: TGCAGCGTATTAGACACAGATGGCTACACCTTC
J: TRBJ2-7; D: TRBD1; V: TRBV20-1; size: many; CDR3: CSARAATGTGYEQYF; DNA: TGCAGTGCTAGAGCCGCGACCGGGACAGGTTACGAGCAGTACTTC
J: TRBJ1-5; D: .; V: TRBV24-1; size: many; CDR3: CATSDPAAVNQPQHF; DNA: TGTGCCACCAGTGATCCCGCAGCGGTCAATCAGCCCCAGCATTTT
J: TRBJ2-5; D: TRBD2; V: TRBV2; size: many; CDR3: CASSEEQAGEQETQYF; DNA: TGTGCCAGCAGTGAAGAGCAAGCGGGGGAACAAGAGACCCAGTACTTC
J: TRBJ1-5; D: .; V: TRBV5-6; size: few; CDR3: CASSLARQGANQPQHF; DNA: TGTGCCAGCAGCTTGGCCCGGCAGGGCGCTAATCAGCCCCAGCATTTT
J: TRBJ1-2; D: .; V: TRBV30; size: many; CDR3: CAWSHPPPGYTF; DNA: TGTGCCTGGAGCCACCCACCCCCTGGCTACACCTTC
J: TRBJ1-2; D: .; V: TRBV6-1; size: few; CDR3: CASEEGRGGYTF; DNA: TGTGCCAGCGAGGAGGGACGGGGAGGCTACACCTTC
J: TRBJ2-7; D: .; V: TRBV7-6; size: many; CDR3: CASSLDHESYEQYF; DNA: TGTGCCAGCAGCTTAGACCATGAATCCTACGAGCAGTACTTC
J: TRBJ1-2; D: TRBD1; V: TRBV2; size: many; CDR3: CASSRGQGANYGYTF; DNA: TGTGCCAGCAGCCGCGGACAGGGAGCTAACTATGGCTACACCTTC
J: TRBJ2-2; D: .; V: TRBV6-2/TRBV6-3; size: few; CDR3: CASSYLGHSTGELFF; DNA: TGTGCCAGCAGTTACCTCGGACACTCCACCGGGGAGCTGTTTTTT
J: TRBJ1-1; D: TRBD1; V: TRBV6-1; size: .; CDR3: CASSPGQGVSTEAFF; DNA: TGTGCCAGCAGTCCTGGACAGGGGGTTAGCACTGAAGCTTTCTTT
J: TRBJ1-5; D: .; V: TRBV20-1; size: many; CDR3: CSARDGGAPGNQPQHF; DNA: TGCAGTGCTAGAGATGGAGGGGCTCCTGGCAATCAGCCCCAGCATTTT
J: TRBJ2-3; D: .; V: TRBV6-1; size: many; CDR3: CASSERRGGTQYF; DNA: TGTGCCAGCAGTGAACGGAGGGGCGGTACGCAGTATTTT
J: TRBJ2-5; D: TRBD1; V: TRBV12-3/TRBV12-4; size: many; CDR3: CASSSRDRGKTQYF; DNA: TGTGCCAGCAGTTCCCGGGACAGGGGAAAGACCCAGTACTTC
J: TRBJ1-5; D: TRBD1; V: TRBV6-5; size: many; CDR3: CASSSGQGGQPQHF; DNA: TGTGCCAGCAGCTCGGGACAGGGGGGTCAGCCCCAGCATTTT
J: TRBJ2-7; D: .; V: TRBV6-1; size: many; CDR3: CASSEVASSYEQYF; DNA: TGTGCCAGCAGTGAAGTGGCCAGCTCCTACGAGCAGTACTTC
J: TRBJ1-2; D: TRBD1; V: TRBV19; size: many; CDR3: CASSVFQGAGGYGYTF; DNA: TGTGCCAGTAGTGTCTTTCAGGGGGCTGGCGGCTATGGCTACACCTTC
J: TRBJ2-2; D: TRBD2; V: TRBV24-1; size: many; CDR3: CATSARPRLAGGTGELFF; DNA: TGTGCCACCAGTGCCCGCCCCCGGCTAGCGGGAGGTACCGGGGAGCTGTTTTTT
J: TRBJ1-5; D: .; V: TRBV6-2/TRBV6-3; size: many; CDR3: CASSPGFYSNQPQHF; DNA: TGTGCCAGCAGTCCGGGATTTTATAGCAATCAGCCCCAGCATTTT
J: TRBJ2-2; D: .; V: TRBV6-2/TRBV6-3; size: many; CDR3: CASRSGGRGPTGELFF; DNA: TGTGCCAGCAGGTCCGGGGGAAGGGGACCCACCGGGGAGCTGTTTTTT